What follows are 13 T cell receptor beta chains derived from one specimen sequenced in a study of T-cell reconstitution after alpha-beta-depleted transplantation in children. Preparation of the TCRbeta library used unique molecular identifiers. TCRdb redid the calling of the PCR reads with MiXCR, one entry per CDR3 protein. This sample has 95,000 to 120,000 distinct CDR3 sequences, with approximately 6.6% found just once. The specimen was PBMCs, mostly from graft donor cells, collected 360 days after TCRalphabeta/CD19-depleted stem cell transplant. The receptor source for this set is a male patient aged 2-9 years who had a stem cell transplant for acute lymphoblastic leukemia, so the T cells may come from the graft donor.

This clonotype was seen ten or more times. The V call is TRBV6-2 or TRBV6-3, the J call TRBJ1-2; D perhaps matches TRBD1 (5 bases). V was trimmed by 5 bases and J by 8 bases, leaving 9 bases between them. The CDR3 spans 11 residues. Per germline, CDR1 MNHEY and CDR2 SVGEGT. The CDR3 DNA is TGTGCCAGCAGTACATACAGGGGCTACACCTTC. As protein: CASSTYRGYTF.

The table lists this clonotype with a few counts. This rearrangement joins TRBV24-1 to TRBJ1-5; no reliable D call. Germline V lookup: CDR1 KGHDR, CDR2 SFDVKD. This CDR3 region has 15 residues. V was pared by 3 bases and J by 4 bases, with 12 bases between. CDR3 protein: CATSDAAAINQPQHF. The CDR3 bases are TGTGCCACCAGTGATGCGGCAGCCATTAATCAGCCCCAGCATTTT.

This clonotype has a handful of counts. The chain links TRBV15 to TRBJ2-5; a weak D match, TRBD2 (8 bases). V lost 0 bases to trimming and J lost 4 bases, with 18 bases between them. The CDR3 spans 17 residues. Per germline, CDR1 LNHNV and CDR2 YYDKDF (reference sequence). CDR3 region: CATSRDPGRGRGETQYF. CDR3 DNA: TGTGCCACCAGCAGAGATCCCGGGAGGGGGCGCGGAGAGACCCAGTACTTC.

This clonotype was counted at least ten times. The CDR3 sequence is CASREEGGHTDTQYF. DNA of the CDR3: TGCGCCAGCAGGGAAGAAGGGGGCCACACAGATACGCAGTATTTT. The gene calls are TRBV10-1 and TRBJ2-3, with 7 bases lining up with TRBD1. The trim removed 6 bases at V and 2 bases at J, leaving 8 bases unmatched. The CDR3 spans 15 residues. Germline V CDR1 and CDR2: WNHNN, SYGVQD (reference sequence).

This clonotype was picked up many times. The chain is built from TRBV12-3 or TRBV12-4 and TRBJ2-3, with 9 bases fitting TRBD2. The CDR3 is 15 amino acids. The V segment lost 1 base and the J segment 4 bases; nucleotides outside the gene matches: 3. The DNA for the CDR3 is TGTGCCAGCAGTTTAGGGGCGGGAGGGGCAGATACGCAGTATTTT. Its translation is CASSLGAGGADTQYF.

There are many counts of this clonotype. This chain joins TRBV20-1 and TRBJ2-7; no firm D call. The V gene's germline CDR1 is DFQATT and CDR2 SNEGSKA (reference sequence). The CDR3 covers 13 residues. Trimming took off 0 bases at V and 6 bases at J, with 12 bases between the two ends. The CDR3 is CSARDTVFGEQYF. The DNA for the CDR3 is TGCAGTGCTAGAGATACGGTGTTCGGCGAGCAGTACTTC.

The table lists this clonotype with many counts. The chain links TRBV29-1 to TRBJ2-7, with unresolved D. Trimming removed 3 bases from V and 3 bases from J, with 9 bases in between. Germline assignment: CDR1 SQVTM and CDR2 ANQGSEA. The CDR3 has 12 residues. CDR3 DNA: TGCAGCGTTGAGGGCATCTACTACGAGCAGTACTTC. Residues: CSVEGIYYEQYF.

This clonotype was detected ten times or more. This sequence joins TRBV28 and TRBJ2-3; 13 bases are shared with TRBD2. This CDR3 contains 13 residues. Germline assignment: CDR1 MDHEN and CDR2 SYDVKM. Unmatched junction bases numbered 3, after V lost 10 bases and J lost 5 bases. This chain's CDR3 is CAIRTSGRDTQYF. The CDR3 nucleotides are TGTGCCATCAGGACTAGCGGGAGAGATACGCAGTATTTT.

The V and J genes are TRBV7-6 and TRBJ2-1; 13 bases fit TRBD2. The CDR3 is made up of 15 amino acids. Germline values: CDR1 SGHVS, CDR2 FNYEAQ. V shed 4 bases and J 5 bases; nucleotides not matched to a gene: 2. The CDR3 DNA sequence: TGTGCCAGCAGCTGGACTAGCGGGGGCCACAATGAGCAGTTCTTC. Translating it yields CASSWTSGGHNEQFF.

The chain has TRBV28 and TRBJ2-3, with 9 nucleotides matching TRBD2. CDR3 length: 16 amino acids. Germline loops: CDR1 MDHEN, CDR2 SYDVKM. J lost 2 bases, V lost 6 bases, and 9 bases had no gene match. CDR3 residues: CASSMGGGVVTDTQYF. Here the CDR3 DNA reads TGTGCCAGCAGCATGGGCGGGGGGGTAGTCACAGATACGCAGTATTTT. Complete variable domain (other parts from reference TRBV28 and TRBJ2-3): DVKVTQSSRYLVKRTGEKVFLECVQDMDHENMFWYRQDPGLGLRLIYFSYDVKMKEKGDIPEGYSVSREKKERFSLILESASTNQTSMYLCASSMGGGVVTDTQYFGPGTRLTVL.

V and J are TRBV27 and TRBJ2-1; 9 bases fit TRBD2. Trimming took 4 bases from V and 1 from J; bases not matched to a gene: 11. The CDR3 has 18 residues. The V gene's germline CDR1 is MNHEY and CDR2 SMNVEV (reference sequence). CDR3 amino acids: CASSWFGASGGSYNEQFF. In DNA, the CDR3 is TGTGCCAGCAGTTGGTTTGGGGCGAGCGGGGGGTCCTACAATGAGCAGTTCTTC.

This clonotype came up many times. The rearrangement links TRBV29-1 to TRBJ2-7; D not resolved. Germline values: CDR1 SQVTM, CDR2 ANQGSEA. CDR3 length: 10 residues. V was trimmed by 6 bases and J by 5 bases, leaving 8 bases between them. CDR3 residues: CSVTAHEQYF. CDR3 sequence (DNA): TGCAGCGTAACGGCCCACGAGCAGTACTTC.

This clonotype has at least ten counts. This chain uses TRBV7-3 with TRBJ2-2; 11 bases line up with TRBD2. The length of the CDR3 is 17 residues. CDR1 is SGHTA, CDR2 FQGTGA, per germline. The trim removed 4 bases at V and 3 bases at J, leaving 7 bases unmatched. The CDR3: CASSSPIAGGHTGELFF. In DNA, the CDR3 is TGTGCCAGCAGCTCACCCATAGCGGGAGGGCACACCGGGGAGCTGTTTTTT.